This T cell receptor (beta chain) was sequenced for a study of blood T cell repertoires in COVID-19. Overall study context: Sites in the United States, Italy and Spain provided acute and convalescent COVID-19 samples.

Those enrolled, adults aged roughly 18 to 90 years, came from 25 or so US areas. Participant reports of clinical history set cohort assignment. A COVID-19 case had been met by exposed participants during the 2 weeks before study entry. Method: immunoSEQ multiplex PCR; TCRdb's copy keeps in-frame clones and lacks some. Among around 330,000 clones, around 85% were seen once, and the ten largest hold around 1.8%. The CDR3 contains 16 residues. V lost 5 bases, J lost 3 bases, and 10 bases stayed unmatched. CDR1 is KGHDR, CDR2 SFDVKD, per germline. The origin of this receptor is a woman under 40 who had been exposed to COVID-19. Sequencing input: PBMCs or T cells enriched from blood (not recorded which). This chain joins TRBV24-1 and TRBJ2-3, with TRBD2 identical over 7 bases. The CDR3 protein is CATSGAKRGGTDTQYF. DNA of the CDR3: TGTGCCACCAGTGGCGCTAAGCGGGGAGGGACAGATACGCAGTATTTT.